Below, one T cell receptor beta chain is given with its context. Its target is unknown. Profiled with immunoSEQ multiplex PCR; TCRdb holds only in-frame clones, not every one. This sample carries 70,000 to 95,000 clones, approximately 90% of them seen once, and the ten largest clones take over 0.65%. These data belong to a study of OX40 agonist ivuxolimab in advanced cancers. Study in general: The mean age was roughly 60 years, ranging from 23 to 79, with around four fifths of participants male.

The CDR3 consists of 16 residues. Germline CDR1 SGHRS, CDR2 YFSETQ. Germline trimming cut 4 bases from V and 3 bases from J; bases unmatched to any gene: 11. Broader study findings: The study did not work out the antigen specificity of the expanded peripheral T cells. People who partly responded at 0.1-3.0 mg/kg had some of the least clonal expansion seen.

The chain combines TRBV5-1 with TRBJ2-3; 7 nucleotides match TRBD2. The sequence came from an adult with an advanced solid tumor such as melanoma, head and neck, liver or kidney cancer. Sequences were derived from CD4+ or CD8+ T cells sorted from blood, sampled in a trial of the OX40 agonist ivuxolimab. The DNA for the CDR3 is TGCGCCAGCAGCCCAGAGAGCGGGGTTGGGACAGATACGCAGTATTTT. It codes for CASSPESGVGTDTQYF.